This T cell receptor beta chain was retrieved from a study of vaccination and CD4 T cells after COVID-19. Study context: The makeup of the convalescents was six males and four females, two of them Hispanic. The cells were exposed to overlapping spike peptides originating from SARS-CoV-2, HCoV-NL63, HCoV-OC43 and HCoV-229E for stimulation.

Treatment given: roughly 10-day PBMC culture with coronavirus spike peptide pools or control peptides (ViraFEST assay). One should note that the unexposed donor's CD4+ T cells were collected before the COVID-19 pandemic (2011-2018). Expansion of antigen-specific T cells with peptide pools by ViraFEST preceded sequencing of TCRs. Both SARS-CoV-2 S/N and four cold-coronavirus spikes were used, cells permitting, to probe CD4+ T cells of unexposed donors. With regard to this clonotype: What it binds is not known.

CD4+ T cells that had been cultured provided DNA sequenced with the Oncomine TCR Beta short-read assay. TCRdb processed the PCR reads anew with MiXCR; each CDR3 protein has one entry. In the table there are nearly 4,500 distinct CDR3 sequences, 25% to 35% of which are singletons. V was trimmed by 8 bases and J by 7 bases, leaving 15 bases between them. The CDR3 has 13 amino acids. Germline V gene lookup returns CDR1 MDHEN and CDR2 SYDVKM. The chain carries TRBV28 and TRBJ1-5; maybe TRBD1 (5 bases). The sequencing sample was made of CD4+ T cells from blood, cultured in vitro. The source is a human donor in good health. CDR3 sequence reads: CASLAGQRQPQHF. Written as DNA, the CDR3 is TGTGCCAGCCTAGCAGGGCAACGACAGCCCCAGCATTTT. Filled out from reference TRBV28 and TRBJ1-5, the complete variable domain reads DVKVTQSSRYLVKRTGEKVFLECVQDMDHENMFWYRQDPGLGLRLIYFSYDVKMKEKGDIPEGYSVSREKKERFSLILESASTNQTSMYLCASLAGQRQPQHFGDGTRLSIL.